This TCR beta chain was observed in a study of cytomegalovirus exposure and HLA in healthy donors. PCR primers comprised 60 Vbeta and 13 Jbeta primers. Sequencing was performed with immunoSEQ multiplex PCR; in TCRdb, only in-frame clones are kept and a portion is missing. Here the sample spans 100,000 to 120,000 clones, around 77% being singletons. This CDR3 comprises 16 residues. Germline lookup yields CDR1 MNHEY and CDR2 SVGAGI. The V segment lost 2 bases and the J segment 0 bases; nucleotides outside the gene matches: 7. The chain uses TRBV6-5 and TRBJ2-7, with 7 bases lining up with TRBD2. The TCR was taken from a woman in her twenties or thirties in good health and CMV-seropositive. The material sequenced was PBMCs. CDR3 residues: CASSYPLGGGSYEQYF. The CDR3 region has the DNA TGTGCCAGCAGTTACCCCTTGGGGGGGGGCTCCTACGAGCAGTACTTC.